One sample yielded the 9 T cell receptor beta chains listed below, sequenced in a study of blood T cell repertoires in COVID-19. The protocol was immunoSEQ multiplex PCR, while the TCRdb copy is restricted to in-frame clones and leaves out a portion. The sample lists 190,000 or so clones; 75% to 90% were seen once. The source material was PBMCs or T cells enriched from blood (not recorded which). All receptors derive from a middle-aged man who had recovered from COVID-19.

The V gene is TRBV5-6, the J gene TRBJ2-7, with TRBD2 as a possible D gene (5 bases). Trimming shortened V by 3 bases and J by 4 bases, and 11 bases separated the two germline ends. The germline V gene encodes CDR1 SGHDT and CDR2 YYEEEE. The CDR3 is 13 amino acids. The CDR3, as DNA: TGTGCCAGCAGCTCCCTGGGAGAATACGAGCAGTACTTC. This gives the protein CASSSLGEYEQYF.

CDR3 DNA: TGCGCCAGCAGCTCGGGACAGGTCTGGGACTATGGCTACACCTTC. Amino acids: CASSSGQVWDYGYTF. This chain joins TRBV5-1 and TRBJ1-2; the match to TRBD1 covers 8 bases. J was trimmed by 3 bases and V by 3 bases; bases with no gene match: 7. CDR1 is SGHRS and CDR2 is YFSETQ in the germline V gene. The CDR3 is 15 amino acids.

V gene TRBV11-2 combines with J gene TRBJ1-3; maybe TRBD1 (6 bases). The CDR3 has 18 amino acids. Trimming took 5 bases from V and 4 from J, leaving 24 bases between them. Germline assignment: CDR1 SGHAT and CDR2 FQNNGV. CDR3 nucleotides: TGTGCCAGCAGCCCCGGGGACATCGGAAGTTTGGGCGGAAACACCATATATTTT. This codes for CASSPGDIGSLGGNTIYF.

This clone was observed at least ten times. The genes are TRBV6-5 and TRBJ2-7; no clear D gene. V dropped 8 bases and J dropped 3 bases, with 17 bases sitting between them. The CDR3 runs 14 residues. Germline CDR1 MNHEY, CDR2 SVGAGI. The DNA for the CDR3 is TGTGCCAGCTTCGACATAGTCCCCTACTACGAGCAGTACTTC. This translates into CASFDIVPYYEQYF.

This chain links TRBV30 with TRBJ1-2; a possible D gene is TRBD1 (6 bases). Between the trimmed V and J ends, which lost 5 bases and 8 bases, there was a span of 9 bases. The germline gives CDR1 GTSNPN, CDR2 SVGIG (reference sequence). The CDR3 extends over 10 amino acids. The CDR3 nucleotides read TGTGCCTGGTACACAGGGGGCTACACCTTC. Encoded protein: CAWYTGGYTF.

The V gene is TRBV10-1, the J gene TRBJ1-5, with 7 bases lining up with TRBD1. The CDR3 extends over 23 amino acids. V shed 0 bases, J shed 0 bases, and the junction held 23 bases outside the gene matches. CDR1 is WNHNN, CDR2 SYGVQD, per germline (reference sequence). As DNA, the CDR3 is TGCGCCAGCAGTGAGTCAGGGGAGACAGGGAGCACTGAGATTCCACATAGCAATCAGCCCCAGCATTTT. Amino acid sequence: CASSESGETGSTEIPHSNQPQHF.

The CDR3 DNA follows: TGTGCCAGTAGTAGACAGGGGCACTATGGCTACACCTTC. The encoded protein is CASSRQGHYGYTF. The rearrangement joins TRBV19 to TRBJ1-2; 8 nucleotides align to TRBD1. Losses at the gene ends were 4 bases for V and 3 bases for J; bases not matched to a gene: 1. Germline lookup yields CDR1 LNHDA and CDR2 SQIVND (reference sequence). The CDR3 contains 13 residues.

This clone was observed once. CDR3 amino acids: CASSFRTLRDRGHEQYF. The CDR3 nucleotides read TGTGCCAGCAGTTTCAGGACACTCCGGGACAGGGGCCACGAGCAGTACTTC. V is TRBV27 and J is TRBJ2-7, with 10 bases fitting TRBD1. CDR1 is MNHEY, CDR2 SMNVEV, per germline (reference sequence). V lost 3 bases to trimming and J lost 5 bases; unmatched junction nucleotides: 13. The CDR3 is 17 residues long.

The V gene is TRBV11-3, the J gene TRBJ2-7, with TRBD1 matching over 7 bases. This CDR3 region has 11 residues. Unmatched junction bases numbered 1, after V lost 4 bases and J lost 7 bases. The germline V gene has CDR1 SGHNT and CDR2 YENEEA. DNA of the CDR3: TGTGCCAGCAGCTCAGGGGGAGAGCAGTACTTC. Its protein is CASSSGGEQYF.